This T cell receptor beta chain was recorded in a study of CD8 T cells in ankylosing spondylitis. This CDR3 region has 13 residues. Germline CDR1 reads LGHNA; CDR2 reads YSLEER. Trimming left V 2 bases short and J 8 bases short, with 12 bases between. This clonotype was detected only a few times. Its antigen is still unknown. Generation of TCR beta libraries employed quantitative 5'-RACE incorporating molecular barcodes. MiXCR, applied by TCRdb to the 5' RACE reads, yields one record per CDR3 protein. The sample has hundreds of thousands of distinct CDR3 sequences, roughly 10% seen once. Study outcomes and limitations: Prior work had noted some motif variants in reactive arthritis blood and synovial fluid. Seemingly distinctive of ankylosing spondylitis blood was a TCR beta motif formed by eight highly homologous variants.

The receptor was derived from a male donor with ankylosing spondylitis. The genes are TRBV4-3 and TRBJ1-1; D is undetermined. The material sequenced was blood, either unsorted or a sorted T cell fraction (not recorded which). Here the CDR3 DNA reads TGCGCCAGCAGCCAACAACCCGGACGGGAAGCTTTCTTT. Translated: CASSQQPGREAFF.